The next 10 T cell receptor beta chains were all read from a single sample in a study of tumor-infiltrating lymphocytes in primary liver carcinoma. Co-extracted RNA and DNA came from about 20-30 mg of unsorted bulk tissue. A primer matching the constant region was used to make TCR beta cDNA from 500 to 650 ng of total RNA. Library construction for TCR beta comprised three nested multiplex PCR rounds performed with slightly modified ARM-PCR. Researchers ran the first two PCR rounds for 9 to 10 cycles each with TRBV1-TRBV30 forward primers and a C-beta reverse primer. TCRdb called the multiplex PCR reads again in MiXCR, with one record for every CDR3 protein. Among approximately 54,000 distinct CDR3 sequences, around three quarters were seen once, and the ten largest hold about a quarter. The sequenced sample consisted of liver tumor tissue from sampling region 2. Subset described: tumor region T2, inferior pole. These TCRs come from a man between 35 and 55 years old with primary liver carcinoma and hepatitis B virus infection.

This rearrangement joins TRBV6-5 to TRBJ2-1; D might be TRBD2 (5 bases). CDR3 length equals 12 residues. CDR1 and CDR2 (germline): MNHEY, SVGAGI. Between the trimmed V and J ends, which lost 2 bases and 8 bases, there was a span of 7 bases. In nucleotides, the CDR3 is TGTGCCAGCAGTTACGTCGGGGATGAGCAGTTCTTC. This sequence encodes CASSYVGDEQFF.

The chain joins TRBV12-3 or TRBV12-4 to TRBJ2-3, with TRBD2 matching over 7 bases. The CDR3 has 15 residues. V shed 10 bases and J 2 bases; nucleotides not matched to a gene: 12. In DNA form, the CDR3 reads TGTGCCAACACCCAGATAGCGGGCTCCACAGATACGCAGTATTTT. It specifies CANTQIAGSTDTQYF.

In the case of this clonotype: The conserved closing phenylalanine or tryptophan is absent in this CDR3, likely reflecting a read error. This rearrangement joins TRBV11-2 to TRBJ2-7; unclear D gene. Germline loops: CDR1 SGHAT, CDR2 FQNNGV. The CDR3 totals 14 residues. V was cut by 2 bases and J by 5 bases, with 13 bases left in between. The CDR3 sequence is CASSLTDTANEQYL. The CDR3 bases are TGTGCCAGCAGCTTAACTGACACAGCCAACGAGCAGTACCTC.

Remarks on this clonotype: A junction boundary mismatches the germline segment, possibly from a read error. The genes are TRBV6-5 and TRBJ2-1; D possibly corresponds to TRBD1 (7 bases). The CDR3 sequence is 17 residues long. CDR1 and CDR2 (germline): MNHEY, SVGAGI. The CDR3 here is CASSCSFGGQSMNEQFF. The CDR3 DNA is TGTGCCAGTAGTTGCTCTTTCGGGGGACAGTCTATGAATGAACAGTTCTTC.

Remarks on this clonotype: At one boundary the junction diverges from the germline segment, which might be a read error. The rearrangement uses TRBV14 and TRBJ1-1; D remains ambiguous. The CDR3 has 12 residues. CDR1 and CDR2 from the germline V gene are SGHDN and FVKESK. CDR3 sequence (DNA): TGTGCCAGCAGCCAAGGCCGAGCTGAAGCTTTATTT. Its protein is CASSQGRAEALF.

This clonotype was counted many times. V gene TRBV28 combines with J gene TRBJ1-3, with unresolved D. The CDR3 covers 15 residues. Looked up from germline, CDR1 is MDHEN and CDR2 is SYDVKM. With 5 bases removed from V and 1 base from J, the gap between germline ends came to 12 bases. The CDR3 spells CASSAIEGSGNTIYF. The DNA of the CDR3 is TGTGCCAGCAGTGCTATAGAAGGGTCTGGAAACACCATATATTTT.

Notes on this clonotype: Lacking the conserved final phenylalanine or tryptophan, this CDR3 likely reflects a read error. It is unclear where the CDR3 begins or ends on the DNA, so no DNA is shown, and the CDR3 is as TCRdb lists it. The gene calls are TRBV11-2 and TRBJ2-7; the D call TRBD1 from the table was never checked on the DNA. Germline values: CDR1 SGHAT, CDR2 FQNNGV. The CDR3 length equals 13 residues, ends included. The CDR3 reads CASSLGKGRRQYI.

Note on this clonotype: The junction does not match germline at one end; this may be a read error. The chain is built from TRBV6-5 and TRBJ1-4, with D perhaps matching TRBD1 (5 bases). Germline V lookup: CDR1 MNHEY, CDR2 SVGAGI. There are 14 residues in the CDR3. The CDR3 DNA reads TGTGTCAGCAGTTACGGGGGGATCGGGAAAAAACCGTTTTTT. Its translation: CVSSYGGIGKKPFF.

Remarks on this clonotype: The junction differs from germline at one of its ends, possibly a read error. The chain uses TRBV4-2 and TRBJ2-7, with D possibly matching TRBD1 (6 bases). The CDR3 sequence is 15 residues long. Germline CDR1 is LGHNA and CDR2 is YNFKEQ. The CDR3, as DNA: TGTGCCAGCAGCCAAGGTGGCAGGGGTGTCTACGAACAGTACTTC. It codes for CASSQGGRGVYEQYF.

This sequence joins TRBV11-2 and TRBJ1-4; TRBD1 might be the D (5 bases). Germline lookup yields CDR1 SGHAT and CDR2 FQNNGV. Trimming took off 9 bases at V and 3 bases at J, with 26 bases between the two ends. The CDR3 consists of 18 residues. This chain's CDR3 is CASCADPRDGRSNEKLFF. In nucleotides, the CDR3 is TGTGCCAGTTGCGCCGACCCCCGGGACGGACGATCTAATGAAAAACTGTTTTTT.